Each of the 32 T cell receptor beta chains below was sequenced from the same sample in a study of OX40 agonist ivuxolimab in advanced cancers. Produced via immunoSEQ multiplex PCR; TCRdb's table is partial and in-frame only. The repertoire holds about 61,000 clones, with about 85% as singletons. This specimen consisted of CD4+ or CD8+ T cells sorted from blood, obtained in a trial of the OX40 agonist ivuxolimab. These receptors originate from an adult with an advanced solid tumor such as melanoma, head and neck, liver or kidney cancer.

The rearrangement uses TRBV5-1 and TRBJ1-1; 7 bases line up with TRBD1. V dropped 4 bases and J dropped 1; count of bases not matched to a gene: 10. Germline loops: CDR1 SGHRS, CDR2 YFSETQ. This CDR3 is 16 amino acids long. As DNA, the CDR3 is TGCGCCAGCAGCGAGGGGGACAACAGGGGGAACACTGAAGCTTTCTTT. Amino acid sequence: CASSEGDNRGNTEAFF.

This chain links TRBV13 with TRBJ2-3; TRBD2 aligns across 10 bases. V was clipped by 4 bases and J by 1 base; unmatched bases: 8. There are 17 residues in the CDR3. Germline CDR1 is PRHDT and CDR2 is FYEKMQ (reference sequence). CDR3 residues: CASSSRRTSGRTDTQYF. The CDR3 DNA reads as TGTGCCAGCAGCTCCCGCAGGACTAGCGGCCGCACAGATACGCAGTATTTT.

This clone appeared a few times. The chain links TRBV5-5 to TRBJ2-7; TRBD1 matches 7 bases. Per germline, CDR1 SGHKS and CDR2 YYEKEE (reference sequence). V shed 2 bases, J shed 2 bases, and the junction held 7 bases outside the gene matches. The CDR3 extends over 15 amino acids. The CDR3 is CASSLGGQRAYEQYF. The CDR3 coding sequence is TGTGCCAGCAGCTTAGGGGGCCAGAGGGCCTACGAGCAGTACTTC.

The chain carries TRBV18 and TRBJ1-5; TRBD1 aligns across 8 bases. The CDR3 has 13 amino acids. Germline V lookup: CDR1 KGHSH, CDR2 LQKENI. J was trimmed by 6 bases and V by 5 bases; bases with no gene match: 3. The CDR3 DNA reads TGTGCCAGCTCAACAGGGGGGGGTCAGCCCCAGCATTTT. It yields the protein CASSTGGGQPQHF.

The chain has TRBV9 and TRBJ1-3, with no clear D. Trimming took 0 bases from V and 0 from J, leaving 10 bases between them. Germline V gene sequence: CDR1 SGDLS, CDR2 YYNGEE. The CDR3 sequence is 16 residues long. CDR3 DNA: TGTGCCAGCAGCGTAGATCCGGGTCCCTCTGGAAACACCATATATTTT. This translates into CASSVDPGPSGNTIYF.

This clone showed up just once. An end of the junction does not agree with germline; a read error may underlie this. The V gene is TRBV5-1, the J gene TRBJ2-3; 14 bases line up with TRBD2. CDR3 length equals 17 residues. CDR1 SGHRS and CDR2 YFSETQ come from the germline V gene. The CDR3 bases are TGCGCCAGCAGTTTGGGACTAGCGGGGGCCGCGGCAGATACGCAGTATTTT. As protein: CASSLGLAGAAADTQYF.

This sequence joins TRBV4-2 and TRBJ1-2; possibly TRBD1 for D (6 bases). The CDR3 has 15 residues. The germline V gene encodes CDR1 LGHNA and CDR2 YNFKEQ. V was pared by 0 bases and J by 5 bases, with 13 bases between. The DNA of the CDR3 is TGTGCCAGCAGCCAAGAGCGATCGGGGGCATATGGCTACACCTTC. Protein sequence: CASSQERSGAYGYTF.

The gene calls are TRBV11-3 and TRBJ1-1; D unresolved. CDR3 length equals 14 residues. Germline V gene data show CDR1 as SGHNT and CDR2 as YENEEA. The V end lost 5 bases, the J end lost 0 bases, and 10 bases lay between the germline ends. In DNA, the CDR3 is TGTGCCAGCAGCCTGAGTGGGGTGAACACTGAAGCTTTCTTT. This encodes CASSLSGVNTEAFF.

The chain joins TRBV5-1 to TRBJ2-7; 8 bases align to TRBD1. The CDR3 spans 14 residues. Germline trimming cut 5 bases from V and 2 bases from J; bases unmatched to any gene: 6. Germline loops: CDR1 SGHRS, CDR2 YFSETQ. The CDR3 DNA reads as TGCGCCAGCAGAGTCACAGGGGGAACCTACGAGCAGTACTTC. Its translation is CASRVTGGTYEQYF.

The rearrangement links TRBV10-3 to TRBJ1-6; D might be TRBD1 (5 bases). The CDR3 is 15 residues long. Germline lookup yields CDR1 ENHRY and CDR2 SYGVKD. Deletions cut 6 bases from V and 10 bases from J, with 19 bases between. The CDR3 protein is CAISPRGGDSSPLHF. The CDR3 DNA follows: TGTGCCATCAGCCCCCGTGGGGGGGATAGCTCACCCCTCCACTTT.

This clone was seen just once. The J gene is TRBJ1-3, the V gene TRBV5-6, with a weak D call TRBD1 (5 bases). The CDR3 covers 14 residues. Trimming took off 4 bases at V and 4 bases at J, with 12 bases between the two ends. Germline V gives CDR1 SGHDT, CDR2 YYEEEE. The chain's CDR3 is CASSVQGSGNTIYF. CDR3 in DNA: TGTGCCAGCAGCGTCCAGGGATCCGGAAACACCATATATTTT.

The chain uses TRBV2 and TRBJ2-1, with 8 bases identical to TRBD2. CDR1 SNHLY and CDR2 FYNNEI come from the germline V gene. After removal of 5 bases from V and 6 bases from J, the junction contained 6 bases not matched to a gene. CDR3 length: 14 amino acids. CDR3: CASSPGGGTNEQFF. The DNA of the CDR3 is TGTGCCAGCAGTCCGGGCGGGGGGACCAATGAGCAGTTCTTC.

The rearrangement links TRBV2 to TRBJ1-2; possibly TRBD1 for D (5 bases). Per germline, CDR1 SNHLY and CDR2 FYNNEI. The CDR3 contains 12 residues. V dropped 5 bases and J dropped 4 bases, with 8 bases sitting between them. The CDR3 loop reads CASSRQSYGYTF. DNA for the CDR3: TGTGCCAGCAGTAGACAGAGCTATGGCTACACCTTC.

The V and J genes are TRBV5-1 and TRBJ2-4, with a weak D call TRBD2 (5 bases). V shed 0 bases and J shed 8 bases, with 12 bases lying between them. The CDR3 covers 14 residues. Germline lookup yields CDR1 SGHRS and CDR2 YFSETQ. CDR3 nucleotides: TGCGCCAGCAGCTTGGCGCAAACGGAGGACATTCAGTACTTC. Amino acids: CASSLAQTEDIQYF.

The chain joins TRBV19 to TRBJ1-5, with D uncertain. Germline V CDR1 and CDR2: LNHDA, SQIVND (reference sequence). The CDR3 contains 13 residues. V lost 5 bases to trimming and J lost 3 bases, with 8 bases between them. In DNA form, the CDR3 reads TGTGCCAGTAGTGCGGGCCACAATCAGCCCCAGCATTTT. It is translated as CASSAGHNQPQHF.

The chain's CDR3 is CASSSAAGNSPLHF. In DNA form, the CDR3 reads TGTGCCAGCAGCTCGGCCGCTGGAAATTCACCCCTCCACTTT. This chain links TRBV7-9 with TRBJ1-6; D is uncertain. The CDR3 extends over 14 amino acids. Looked up from germline, CDR1 is SEHNR and CDR2 is FQNEAQ (reference sequence). V dropped 4 bases and J dropped 7 bases, with 11 bases sitting between them.

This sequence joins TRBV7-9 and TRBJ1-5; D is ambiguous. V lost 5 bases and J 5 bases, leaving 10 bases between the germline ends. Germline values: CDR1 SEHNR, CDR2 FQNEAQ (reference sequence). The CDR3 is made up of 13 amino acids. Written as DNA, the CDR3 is TGTGCCAGCAGCCTGATGAGTGATCAGCCCCAGCATTTT. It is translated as CASSLMSDQPQHF.

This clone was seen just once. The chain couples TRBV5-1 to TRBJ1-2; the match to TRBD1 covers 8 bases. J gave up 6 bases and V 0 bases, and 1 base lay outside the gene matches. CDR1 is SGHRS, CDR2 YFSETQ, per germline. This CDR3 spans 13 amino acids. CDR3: CASSLGGQDGYTF. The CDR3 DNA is TGCGCCAGCAGCTTGGGGGGACAGGATGGCTACACCTTC. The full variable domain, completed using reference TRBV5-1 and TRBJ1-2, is KAGVTQTPRYLIKTRGQQVTLSCSPISGHRSVSWYQQTPGQGLQFLFEYFSETQRNKGNFPGRFSGRQFSNSRSEMNVSTLELGDSALYLCASSLGGQDGYTFGSGTRLTVV.

DNA of the CDR3: TGCGCCAGCAGCTTGGGTGGACAGCCTGAAGCTTTCTTT. Translating it yields CASSLGGQPEAFF. The chain carries TRBV5-1 and TRBJ1-1; TRBD1 is a possible D gene (6 bases). Germline values: CDR1 SGHRS, CDR2 YFSETQ. V lost 0 bases and J lost 6, with 9 bases in between. The length of the CDR3 is 13 residues.

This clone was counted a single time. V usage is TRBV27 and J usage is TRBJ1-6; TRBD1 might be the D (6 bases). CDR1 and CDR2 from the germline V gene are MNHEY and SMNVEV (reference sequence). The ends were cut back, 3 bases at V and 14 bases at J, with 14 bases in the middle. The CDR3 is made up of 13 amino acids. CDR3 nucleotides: TGTGCCAGCAGTTTGACAGGTGGTATGGCCCTCCACTTT. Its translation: CASSLTGGMALHF.

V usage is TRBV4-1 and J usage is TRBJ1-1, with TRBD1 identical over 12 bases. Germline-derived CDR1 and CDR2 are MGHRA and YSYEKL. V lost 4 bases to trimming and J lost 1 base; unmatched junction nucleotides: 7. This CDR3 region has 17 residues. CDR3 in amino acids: CASSRPGQGAKNTEAFF. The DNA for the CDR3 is TGCGCCAGCAGCCGTCCGGGACAGGGGGCCAAGAACACTGAAGCTTTCTTT.

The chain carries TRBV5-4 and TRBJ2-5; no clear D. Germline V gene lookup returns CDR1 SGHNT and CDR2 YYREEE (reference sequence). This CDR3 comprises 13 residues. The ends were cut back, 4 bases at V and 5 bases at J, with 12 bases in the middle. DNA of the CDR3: TGTGCCAGCAGCGGAATAGCCGGGGAGACCCAGTACTTC. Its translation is CASSGIAGETQYF.

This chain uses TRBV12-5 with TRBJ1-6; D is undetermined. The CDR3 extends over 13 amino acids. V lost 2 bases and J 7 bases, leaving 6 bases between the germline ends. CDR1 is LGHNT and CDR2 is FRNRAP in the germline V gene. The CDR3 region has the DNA TGTGCTAGTGGTTTGATTGGGAATTCACCCCTCCACTTT. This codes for CASGLIGNSPLHF.

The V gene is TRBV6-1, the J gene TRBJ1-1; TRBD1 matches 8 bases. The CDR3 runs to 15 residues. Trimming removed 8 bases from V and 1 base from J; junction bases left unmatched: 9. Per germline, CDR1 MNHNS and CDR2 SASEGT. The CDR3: CASPGQGRWNTEAFF. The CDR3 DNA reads TGTGCCAGCCCAGGACAGGGACGGTGGAACACTGAAGCTTTCTTT.

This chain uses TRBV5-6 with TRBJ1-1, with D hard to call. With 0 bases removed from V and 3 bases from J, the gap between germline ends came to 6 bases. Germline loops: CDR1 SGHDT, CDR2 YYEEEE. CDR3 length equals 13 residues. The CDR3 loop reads CASSLVGDTEAFF. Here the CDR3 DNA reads TGTGCCAGCAGCTTGGTTGGAGACACTGAAGCTTTCTTT.

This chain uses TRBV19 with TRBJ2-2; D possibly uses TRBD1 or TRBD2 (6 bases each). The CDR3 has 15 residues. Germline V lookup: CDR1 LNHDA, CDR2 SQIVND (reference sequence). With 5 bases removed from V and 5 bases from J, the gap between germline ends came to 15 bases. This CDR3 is CASSLRGARTGELFF. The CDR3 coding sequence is TGTGCCAGTAGTCTTAGGGGGGCGAGAACCGGGGAGCTGTTTTTT. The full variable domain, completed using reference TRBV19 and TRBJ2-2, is DGGITQSPKYLFRKEGQNVTLSCEQNLNHDAMYWYRQDPGQGLRLIYYSQIVNDFQKGDIAEGYSVSREKKESFPLTVTSAQKNPTAFYLCASSLRGARTGELFFGEGSRLTVL.

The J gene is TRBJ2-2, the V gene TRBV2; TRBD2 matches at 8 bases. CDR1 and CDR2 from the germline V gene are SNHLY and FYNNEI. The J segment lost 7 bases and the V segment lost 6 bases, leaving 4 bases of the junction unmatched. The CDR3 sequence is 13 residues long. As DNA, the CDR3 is TGTGCCAGCAGGGGACTAGTCGTCGGGGAGCTGTTTTTT. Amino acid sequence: CASRGLVVGELFF.

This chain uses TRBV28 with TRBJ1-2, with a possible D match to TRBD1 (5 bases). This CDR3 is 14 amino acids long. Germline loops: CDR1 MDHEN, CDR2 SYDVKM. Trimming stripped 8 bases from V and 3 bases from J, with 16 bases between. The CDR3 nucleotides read TGTGCCAGCGGTGGGACTCAGGGAGACTATGGCTACACCTTC. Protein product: CASGGTQGDYGYTF.

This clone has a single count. As DNA, the CDR3 is TGTGCCAGCAGTTCCGGGTCTTACGGCGAGCAGTACTTC. Its protein product is CASSSGSYGEQYF. V is TRBV6-6 and J is TRBJ2-5; D uncertain. The J call may be in error: the DNA end matches TRBJ2-7 better. Per the germline V gene, CDR1 is MNHNY and CDR2 is SVGAGI (reference sequence). The CDR3 sequence is 13 residues long.

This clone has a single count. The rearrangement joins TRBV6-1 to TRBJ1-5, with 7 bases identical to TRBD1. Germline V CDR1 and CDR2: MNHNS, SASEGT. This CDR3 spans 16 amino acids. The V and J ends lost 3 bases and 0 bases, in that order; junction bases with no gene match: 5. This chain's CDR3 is CASSEGQRHSNQPQHF. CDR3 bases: TGTGCCAGCAGTGAGGGACAGAGACATAGCAATCAGCCCCAGCATTTT.

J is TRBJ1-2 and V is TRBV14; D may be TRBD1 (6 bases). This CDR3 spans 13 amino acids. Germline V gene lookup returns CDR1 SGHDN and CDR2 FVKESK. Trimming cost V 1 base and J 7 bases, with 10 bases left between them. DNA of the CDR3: TGTGCCAGCAGCCAAGCAGGGGCCGCTGGCTACACCTTC. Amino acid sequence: CASSQAGAAGYTF.

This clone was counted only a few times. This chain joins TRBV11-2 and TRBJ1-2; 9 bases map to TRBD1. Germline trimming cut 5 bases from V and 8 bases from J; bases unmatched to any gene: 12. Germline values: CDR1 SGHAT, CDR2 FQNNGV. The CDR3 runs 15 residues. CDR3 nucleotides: TGTGCCAGCAGCCGCTCCCCCGGGACAGGGTTGGGCTACACCTTC. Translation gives CASSRSPGTGLGYTF.